A single TCR beta chain is shown here with its context. Its antigen remains unidentified. This table comes from immunoSEQ multiplex PCR, and its TCRdb copy is limited to in-frame clones, with some not included. The table lists roughly 77,000 clones, less than 90% of them singletons. This sample was included in a study of PD-L1 blockade in urothelial cancer. About the study: Once treatment had started, blood was analyzed at 3 weeks (second dose) and again at 6 weeks.

Time point in this sample: pretreatment peripheral blood. This CDR3 spans 13 amino acids. Germline V gene sequence: CDR1 GTSNPN, CDR2 SVGIG (reference sequence). Losses at the gene ends were 7 bases for V and 8 bases for J; bases not matched to a gene: 10. Study results and caveats: Patients who had durable benefit saw their tumor-associated blood clones expand more at 3 weeks.

Sequencing used PBMCs, obtained around atezolizumab (anti-PD-L1) treatment. The sequence derives from a woman aged 65 to 85 with urothelial cancer. J is TRBJ2-1 and V is TRBV30, with TRBD1 matching 8 bases. The DNA of the CDR3 is TGTGCCTACGACAGGGGTCCCCCCCATGAGCAGTTCTTC. This encodes CAYDRGPPHEQFF.